This T cell receptor beta chain is from a study of monozygotic twins with inflammatory bowel disease (dated by TCRdb to about 2019). The study in broad terms: The full study comprised some 30 monozygotic twin pairs: nine German pairs (four IBD-concordant, five IBD-discordant) and 19 IBD-discordant Danish pairs. Disease-associated traits were sought mainly through comparisons between IBD patients and their genetically identical healthy co-twins within discordant pairs. Each individual had, on average, about 151 000 unique TCRalpha sequences and 181 000 unique TCRbeta sequences available for analysis. Results and caveats for the whole study, not just this receptor: The results gave no support for a single strong signal or clonotype linked to IBD. Background noise and inter-individual variability may have been introduced into the repertoires by the differing immunosuppressive treatments among patients. Fewer clonotypes were shared with other individuals by IBD patients than by healthy twins, most markedly in patients showing signs of disease activity. The analysis was unable to tell apart different T cell subtypes. TCRbeta repertoire diversity, by inverse Simpson index, was decreased in IBD patients compared with their healthy co-twins. Concordant and discordant twins showed no difference in repertoire similarity, possibly because of limited statistical power.

A remark on this clonotype: This receptor's antigen is unknown.

From each donor, an approximately 2.4 ml peripheral blood sample was drawn into PAXgene tubes and stored at -80 degrees C. Without any T cell sorting, total RNA was extracted from whole blood using the PAXgene blood miRNA kit on an automated QIAcube. Peripheral blood from monozygotic twin pairs concordant or discordant for inflammatory bowel disease was subjected to deep TCRalpha and TCRbeta repertoire profiling with unique molecular barcoding. Smoking habits were recorded for all twin pairs, with individuals classified as current, former or never smokers. The library was built by means of 5' RACE. Each TCR library was prepared from about 3,400 ng of total RNA. For each sample, cDNA synthesis with SMARTScribe reverse transcriptase was split into eight separate reactions. During cDNA synthesis, template switching introduced unique molecular identifiers that contained a 6-nucleotide sample barcode. TCRalpha and TCRbeta cDNA was amplified by two nested PCRs of around 15 and 9 cycles, with bead purification after each PCR. Before amplification, the cDNA was treated with uracil DNA-glycosylase and purified using the QIAquick PCR purification kit. The second PCR added Illumina TruSeq-compatible adapters along with sample-specific barcodes. TapeStation and Qubit were used to check library quality and concentration, and roughly 5.5 ng of each library was pooled. Pooled libraries were sequenced on an Illumina HiSeq2500 single-index Rapid Run with 2 x 100 bp reads and custom sequencing primers. Concerning the study's data processing: PCR and sequencing errors were corrected by UMI-based consensus assembly using MiGEC version 1.2.6. MiXCR version 2.1.1 handled V(D)J alignment, clonotype assembly and CDR3 extraction. To normalise gene usage, clonotype sharing and MAIT/NKT TCR abundance, the top 1000, 10 000 and 20 000 clonotypes in each sample were analysed. Diversity was computed as the inverse Simpson index with the vegan R package after downsampling to 27 000 UMIs. Paired Mann-Whitney U tests were applied to discordant twin pairs, with Benjamini-Hochberg correction for multiple testing. One entry per CDR3 protein sequence results from the TCRdb reprocessing of the reads, with DNA left out. In this record, the V and J calls reflect TCRdb's handling and not the investigators' own analysis. The table for this sample lists some 300,000 distinct CDR3 sequences. Of the sample, roughly 5.8% is held by the ten largest clones.

Sequencing was done on a sample of blood. The receptor was derived from a human donor with ulcerative colitis or Crohn's disease, or a healthy co-twin of an affected twin (not recorded which).

The CDR3 protein: CATSGDSRRVPTDTQYF. Here the chain combines TRBV24-1 and TRBJ2-3; there is no DNA to check the TCRdb D call of TRBD1. Taken from the germline V gene, the CDR1 and CDR2 loops are KGHDR and SFDVKD. The CDR3 spans 17 residues, from the cysteine through the phenylalanine. No DNA sequence was recorded.